These T cell receptor beta chains were read from a single sample in a study of blood T cells in healthy people across ages. TCRdb independently ran MiXCR on the 5' RACE reads; one entry per CDR3 protein. The repertoire includes more than 900,000 distinct CDR3 sequences, under 30% of them detected once, and around 0.75% sits in the top ten. The sample was also linked to a second study, of T cells of mothers and their children.

What was sequenced was blood. These receptors were taken from a girl aged 2 to 10 in good health. Both conserved end residues are part of each CDR3. Each record gives: D gene, CDR3 length, V gene, clone size, J gene, CDR3 protein, CDR3 DNA. A D gene is named only where the DNA matches it firmly. Some rows mark clone size as missing; the rest say once, few, many or name a class of expanded clone.

d_call: NA
cdr3_length: 14
v_call: TRBV20-1
clone_size: few
j_call: TRBJ2-7
cdr3_aa: CSARKRTSSYEQYF
cdr3_nt: TGCAGTGCTAGAAAGCGGACGTCCTCCTACGAGCAGTACTTC

d_call: TRBD2
cdr3_length: 16
v_call: TRBV28
clone_size: few
j_call: TRBJ2-7
cdr3_aa: CASTAGLAGGPYEQYF
cdr3_nt: TGTGCCAGCACCGCGGGACTAGCGGGAGGTCCCTACGAGCAGTACTTC

d_call: NA
cdr3_length: 13
v_call: TRBV5-5
clone_size: NA
j_call: TRBJ2-2
cdr3_aa: CASSFWGTGELFF
cdr3_nt: TGTGCCAGCAGCTTTTGGGGAACCGGGGAGCTGTTTTTT

d_call: NA
cdr3_length: 13
v_call: TRBV29-1
clone_size: NA
j_call: TRBJ1-4
cdr3_aa: CSVVRQGGGKLFF
cdr3_nt: TGCAGCGTTGTACGGCAGGGAGGGGGAAAACTGTTTTTT

d_call: NA
cdr3_length: 14
v_call: TRBV24-1
clone_size: once
j_call: TRBJ2-5
cdr3_aa: CATSEGGLGETQYF
cdr3_nt: TGTGCCACCAGTGAAGGAGGCCTTGGAGAGACCCAGTACTTC

d_call: NA
cdr3_length: 14
v_call: TRBV29-1
clone_size: NA
j_call: TRBJ2-3
cdr3_aa: CSVGAAGRTDTQYF
cdr3_nt: TGCAGCGTGGGGGCAGCGGGACGCACAGATACGCAGTATTTT

d_call: TRBD1
cdr3_length: 16
v_call: TRBV7-9
clone_size: few
j_call: TRBJ2-1
cdr3_aa: CATSRAGTGSYDEQFF
cdr3_nt: TGTGCCACCTCCCGGGCCGGGACAGGGTCCTACGATGAGCAGTTCTTC

d_call: NA
cdr3_length: 16
v_call: TRBV28
clone_size: NA
j_call: TRBJ2-3
cdr3_aa: CASTRRRTVETDTQYF
cdr3_nt: TGTGCCAGCACCCGACGGCGGACAGTTGAAACAGATACGCAGTATTTT

d_call: NA
cdr3_length: 12
v_call: TRBV12-3/TRBV12-4
clone_size: few
j_call: TRBJ2-7
cdr3_aa: CASSFPGSEQYF
cdr3_nt: TGTGCCAGCAGTTTTCCCGGGAGCGAGCAGTACTTC

d_call: NA
cdr3_length: 15
v_call: TRBV6-5
clone_size: NA
j_call: TRBJ2-1
cdr3_aa: CASSYGLGSFWEQFF
cdr3_nt: TGTGCCAGCAGTTACGGCCTTGGAAGCTTCTGGGAGCAGTTCTTC

d_call: TRBD2
cdr3_length: 16
v_call: TRBV20-1
clone_size: NA
j_call: TRBJ2-1
cdr3_aa: CSARDRRGGGPNEQFF
cdr3_nt: TGCAGTGCTAGAGATCGGAGGGGCGGGGGGCCCAATGAACAGTTCTTC

d_call: NA
cdr3_length: 15
v_call: TRBV7-6
clone_size: NA
j_call: TRBJ2-7
cdr3_aa: CASSFSPDGKDEQYF
cdr3_nt: TGTGCCAGCAGCTTTAGTCCAGATGGTAAGGACGAGCAGTACTTC